The 9 T cell receptor beta chains listed next were all sequenced from one sample in a study of human T cells and chemical hapten exposure. TCRdb reanalysed the RACE reads using MiXCR and keeps one entry per CDR3 protein. The sample has 65,000 to 70,000 distinct CDR3 sequences; approximately 10% are singletons. The time point was: pre-sensitization, week 0. The treatment: therapeutic diphenylcyclopropenone sensitization with weekly scalp DPC. This specimen consisted of whole blood, obtained in connection with sensitization to the hapten diphenylcyclopropenone (DPC). The source of these receptors is a woman aged 45-65 years with alopecia areata. Some clones in this sample may be carry-over from other donors' samples.

This clonotype was seen many times. V gene TRBV5-5 combines with J gene TRBJ1-5; tentatively, D is TRBD1 (6 bases). This CDR3 comprises 15 residues. Germline V lookup: CDR1 SGHKS, CDR2 YYEKEE (reference sequence). Trimming shortened V by 4 bases and J by 3 bases, and 14 bases separated the two germline ends. The CDR3 DNA is TGTGCCAGCAGCCGGACAGCTGGCCACAATCAGCCCCAGCATTTT. It codes for CASSRTAGHNQPQHF.

The sample holds many counts of this clonotype. The chain carries TRBV12-3 or TRBV12-4 and TRBJ2-7, with D tentatively TRBD2 (5 bases). Trimming cost V 6 bases and J 0 bases, with 12 bases left between them. The CDR3 length is 14 residues. The DNA for the CDR3 is TGTGCCAGCAGCCTAGGTGGGAGCTCCTACGAGCAGTACTTC. Its protein is CASSLGGSSYEQYF.

Comments on this clonotype: A much larger clone is a single base away; this may be a read error. V gene TRBV18 combines with J gene TRBJ2-1; 8 positions agree with TRBD2. CDR1 KGHSH and CDR2 LQKENI come from the germline V gene. V lost 1 base, J lost 9 bases, and 11 bases stayed unmatched. The CDR3 contains 16 residues. CDR3 sequence: CASSPLSGGGNIEQFF. In DNA form, the CDR3 reads TGTGCCAGCTCACCACTTTCCGGGGGGGGAAACATTGAGCAGTTCTTC. The whole variable domain, remainder taken from reference TRBV18 and TRBJ2-1, is NAGVMQNPRHLVRRRGQEARLRCSPMKGHSHVYWYRQLPEEGLKFMVYLQKENIIDESGMPKERFSAEFPKEGPSILRIQQVVRGDSAAYFCASSPLSGGGNIEQFFGPGTRLTVL.

This clonotype was detected ten times or more. The chain couples TRBV20-1 to TRBJ2-3; perhaps TRBD2 as D (6 bases). Germline V gene sequence: CDR1 DFQATT, CDR2 SNEGSKA (reference sequence). Deletions cut 2 bases from V and 7 bases from J, with 19 bases between. CDR3 size: 15 residues. The CDR3 DNA follows: TGCAGTGCTAGATCCTTGGGGGGAGGAGTAAATACGCAGTATTTT. Its translation is CSARSLGGGVNTQYF.

Regarding this clonotype: A read error may be the cause here, since a much bigger clone is one base away. The chain couples TRBV14 to TRBJ2-2; maybe TRBD1 (5 bases). Germline values: CDR1 SGHDN, CDR2 FVKESK. CDR3 length equals 14 residues. V was trimmed by 2 bases and J by 1 base, leaving 5 bases between them. CDR3 region: CASSQQGNTGELFF. The DNA for the CDR3 is TGTGCCAGCAGCCAACAGGGGAACACCGGGGAGCTGTTTTTT.

This clonotype was counted ten times or more. The V call is TRBV5-4, the J call TRBJ2-7; 9 bases are shared with TRBD1. Per germline, CDR1 SGHNT and CDR2 YYREEE (reference sequence). The CDR3 contains 15 residues. Unmatched junction bases numbered 4, after V lost 0 bases and J lost 3 bases. The CDR3 here is CASSLAETGGYEQYF. The CDR3 DNA reads as TGTGCCAGCAGCTTGGCCGAGACAGGGGGCTACGAGCAGTACTTC.

This clonotype was seen ten or more times. V usage is TRBV4-1 and J usage is TRBJ2-7; 8 nucleotides line up with TRBD2. The CDR3 runs 13 residues. V lost 5 bases and J lost 4; bases outside the gene matches: 4. Germline lookup yields CDR1 MGHRA and CDR2 YSYEKL. This CDR3 is CASSKGLAYEQYF. The CDR3, as DNA: TGCGCCAGCAGCAAAGGACTAGCATACGAGCAGTACTTC.

V usage is TRBV7-2 and J usage is TRBJ1-2; unclear D gene. Germline CDR1 is SGHTA and CDR2 is FQGNSA. The CDR3 has 13 residues. Trimming shortened V by 1 base and J by 4 bases, and 7 bases separated the two germline ends. As DNA, the CDR3 is TGTGCCAGCAGCTTAGGGGGAACCTATGGCTACACCTTC. It is translated as CASSLGGTYGYTF.

The chain links TRBV7-2 to TRBJ1-3; no clear D. In germline, CDR1 is SGHTA, CDR2 FQGNSA. This CDR3 contains 15 residues. Trimming took off 5 bases at V and 0 bases at J, with 11 bases between the two ends. The DNA of the CDR3 is TGTGCCAGCAGCGAAGACACAGTCTCTGGAAACACCATATATTTT. Encoded protein: CASSEDTVSGNTIYF.